These 20 T cell receptor beta chains came from one sample sequenced in a study of T-cell reconstitution after alpha-beta-depleted transplantation in children. Unique molecular identifiers tagged the TCRbeta library. Using its own MiXCR run on the PCR reads, TCRdb lists one record per CDR3 protein. The sample records just over 950,000 distinct CDR3 sequences, about 29% being singletons. The sequences come from PBMCs, mostly from graft donor cells, collected 360 days after TCRalphabeta/CD19-depleted stem cell transplant. The receptors shown here come from a boy under two years old who had a stem cell transplant for SCID, so the T cells may come from the graft donor.

The chain is built from TRBV27 and TRBJ2-3; tentatively, D is TRBD1 or TRBD2 (6 bases each). V was trimmed by 2 bases and J by 6 bases, leaving 21 bases between them. This CDR3 region has 17 residues. The V gene's germline CDR1 is MNHEY and CDR2 SMNVEV (reference sequence). This CDR3 is CASSLTGGMSGWDTQYF. CDR3 DNA: TGTGCCAGCAGTTTAACCGGGGGCATGTCAGGGTGGGATACGCAGTATTTT.

This clonotype came up a few times. J is TRBJ2-3 and V is TRBV18; 9 nucleotides line up with TRBD1. V trimming: 2 bases; J trimming: 7 bases; junction bases outside the gene matches: 7. Looked up from germline, CDR1 is KGHSH and CDR2 is LQKENI. The CDR3 has 15 amino acids. The CDR3 DNA follows: TGTGCCAGCTCACCAGGGACAGGGCTCATACATACGCAGTATTTT. This encodes CASSPGTGLIHTQYF.

J is TRBJ2-3 and V is TRBV28, with 8 bases that match TRBD2. The CDR3 has 15 residues. Germline assignment: CDR1 MDHEN and CDR2 SYDVKM. Trimming cost V 3 bases and J 0 bases; bases outside gene matches: 2. The DNA for the CDR3 is TGTGCCAGCAGTTTTAAGCGGGGGAGCACAGATACGCAGTATTTT. Its protein product is CASSFKRGSTDTQYF.

The rearrangement links TRBV4-1 to TRBJ2-2, with unresolved D. Germline lookup yields CDR1 MGHRA and CDR2 YSYEKL. V was trimmed by 3 bases and J by 8 bases, leaving 7 bases between them. The CDR3 spans 12 residues. CDR3 in amino acids: CASSHLGGELFF. In DNA form, the CDR3 reads TGCGCCAGCAGCCACTTGGGGGGGGAGCTGTTTTTT.

This clonotype appeared a few times. The gene calls are TRBV6-2 or TRBV6-3 and TRBJ2-7; D gene ambiguous. CDR1 and CDR2 from the germline V gene are MNHEY and SVGEGT. V was pared by 6 bases and J by 8 bases, with 17 bases between. CDR3 length: 13 residues. The CDR3 DNA reads as TGTGCCAGCAGGATCGGACCGACCCTCCAGCAGTACTTC. Translated, it gives CASRIGPTLQQYF.

This clonotype was observed a few times. The rearrangement uses TRBV20-1 and TRBJ1-2; D might be TRBD1 (5 bases). V lost 6 bases and J lost 2, with 10 bases in between. This CDR3 has 12 residues. Per the germline V gene, CDR1 is DFQATT and CDR2 is SNEGSKA (reference sequence). The DNA for the CDR3 is TGCAGTGCAAGTGACAGCAACTATGGCTACACCTTC. Protein product: CSASDSNYGYTF.

V usage is TRBV6-1 and J usage is TRBJ2-5, with a weak D call TRBD1 (6 bases). CDR1 MNHNS and CDR2 SASEGT come from the germline V gene. V was pared by 8 bases and J by 2 bases, with 12 bases between. The CDR3 totals 13 residues. CDR3 in amino acids: CASGETGQETQYF. The CDR3 DNA reads TGTGCCAGCGGGGAGACAGGACAAGAGACCCAGTACTTC.

This clonotype was detected only once. The chain joins TRBV18 to TRBJ2-1; 10 bases are shared with TRBD2. V lost 3 bases to trimming and J lost 6 bases; unmatched junction nucleotides: 8. The CDR3 spans 16 residues. Germline loops: CDR1 KGHSH, CDR2 LQKENI. CDR3 loop: CASSPTKRGGLNEQFF. The CDR3, as DNA: TGTGCCAGCTCACCCACAAAGCGGGGGGGCCTCAATGAGCAGTTCTTC. The whole variable domain, filled in from reference TRBV18 and TRBJ2-1, reads NAGVMQNPRHLVRRRGQEARLRCSPMKGHSHVYWYRQLPEEGLKFMVYLQKENIIDESGMPKERFSAEFPKEGPSILRIQQVVRGDSAAYFCASSPTKRGGLNEQFFGPGTRLTVL.

This sequence joins TRBV12-3 or TRBV12-4 and TRBJ2-7; D not certain. The CDR3 length is 13 residues. The germline V and J ends were trimmed by 5 bases and 7 bases, with 15 bases remaining between them. The CDR3 spells CASSPPGWGEQYF. The CDR3 nucleotides are TGTGCCAGCAGTCCCCCAGGATGGGGTGAGCAGTACTTC.

This clonotype was seen a handful of times. The chain recombines TRBV24-1 with TRBJ2-1; D not certain. Per germline, CDR1 KGHDR and CDR2 SFDVKD. The CDR3 spans 11 residues. Trimming removed 10 bases from V and 9 bases from J, with 12 bases in between. Here the CDR3 DNA reads TGTGCCACGGAAGGTTGGAGTGAGCAGTTCTTC. Translated, it gives CATEGWSEQFF.

The table lists this clonotype with a few counts. The rearrangement links TRBV6-2 or TRBV6-3 to TRBJ1-1; a possible D gene is TRBD1 (5 bases). The germline V and J ends were trimmed by 2 bases and 4 bases, with 11 bases remaining between them. The V gene's germline CDR1 is MNHEY and CDR2 SVGEGT. This CDR3 is built from 14 residues. For the CDR3, the DNA is TGTGCCAGCAGTTACGTTGGGGGGGGCACTGAAGCTTTCTTT. It translates to CASSYVGGGTEAFF.

In DNA, the CDR3 is TGCGCCAGCAGCTCCCATGGAACGACAGGGAGATGGAATACGCAGTATTTT. It codes for CASSSHGTTGRWNTQYF. This sequence joins TRBV4-1 and TRBJ2-3; 7 bases match TRBD1. The CDR3 covers 17 residues. Trimming removed 5 bases from V and 7 bases from J; junction bases left unmatched: 18. CDR1 MGHRA and CDR2 YSYEKL come from the germline V gene.

This chain links TRBV7-2 with TRBJ2-3; D is possibly TRBD2 (5 bases). The CDR3 has 14 residues. V was cut by 2 bases and J by 15 bases, with 21 bases left in between. The germline V gene encodes CDR1 SGHTA and CDR2 FQGNSA. This chain's CDR3 is CASSLYIVKAGEYF. CDR3 nucleotide sequence: TGTGCCAGCAGCTTATATATAGTTAAGGCCGGGGAATATTTT. The full variable domain, in which reference TRBV7-2 and TRBJ2-3 provide the parts outside the CDR3, is GAGVSQSPSNKVTEKGKDVELRCDPISGHTALYWYRQSLGQGLEFLIYFQGNSAPDKSGLPSDRFSAERTGGSVSTLTIQRTQQEDSAVYLCASSLYIVKAGEYFGPGTRLTVL.

The V and J genes are TRBV7-2 and TRBJ2-1, with D possibly matching TRBD2 (5 bases). Germline CDR1 SGHTA, CDR2 FQGNSA. The V gene lost 3 bases and the J gene lost 9 bases, with 12 bases spanning the gap. The CDR3 spans 13 residues. The CDR3 DNA reads TGTGCCAGCAGCTTCACTGCTGCGGGTGAGCAGTTCTTC. Translated: CASSFTAAGEQFF.

Only a few counts were recorded for this clonotype. The CDR3, as DNA: TGCGCCAGCAGCCAAGAGGAAGCAGGATCGGAGTGGAACACTGAAGCTTTCTTT. Translated: CASSQEEAGSEWNTEAFF. J is TRBJ1-1 and V is TRBV4-3; D ambiguous. The CDR3 runs to 18 residues. CDR1 LGHNA and CDR2 YSLEER come from the germline V gene. V was trimmed by 0 bases and J by 1 base, leaving 18 bases between them.

J is TRBJ2-5 and V is TRBV4-1; possible D gene TRBD2, 6 bases. There are 18 residues in the CDR3. The V end lost 0 bases, the J end lost 10 bases, and 27 bases lay between the germline ends. Looked up from germline, CDR1 is MGHRA and CDR2 is YSYEKL. CDR3 in DNA: TGCGCCAGCAGCCAAGATCCGCCCCCAGCGGAGACGACAGCGGGCCAGTACTTC. This translates into CASSQDPPPAETTAGQYF.

This clonotype appeared many times. This rearrangement joins TRBV29-1 to TRBJ2-3; D not certain. The length of the CDR3 is 17 residues. Trimming pared 0 bases from V and 8 bases from J, leaving 24 bases between. CDR1 and CDR2 from the germline V gene are SQVTM and ANQGSEA. The CDR3 nucleotides are TGCAGCGTTGAAGATTCGAGTCTCACCATTGTCGTTGGTACGCAGTATTTT. This sequence encodes CSVEDSSLTIVVGTQYF.

This chain links TRBV28 with TRBJ2-7; tentatively, D is TRBD2 (6 bases). Trimming removed 8 bases from V and 3 bases from J, with 14 bases in between. The CDR3 totals 13 residues. Germline assignment: CDR1 MDHEN and CDR2 SYDVKM. The CDR3 protein is CASRGTVVYEQYF. DNA for the CDR3: TGTGCCAGCCGCGGGACGGTGGTCTACGAGCAGTACTTC.

This clonotype occurred a few times. This rearrangement joins TRBV27 to TRBJ2-1; the match to TRBD1 covers 12 bases. Germline V CDR1 and CDR2: MNHEY, SMNVEV (reference sequence). The length of the CDR3 is 15 residues. Trimming removed 5 bases from V and 9 bases from J; junction bases left unmatched: 8. The CDR3 DNA is TGTGCCAGCAGTCTCCGGGACAGGGGGCGAGGTGAGCAGTTCTTC. This sequence encodes CASSLRDRGRGEQFF.

The chain links TRBV6-6 to TRBJ1-2, with TRBD1 matching 7 bases. Germline CDR1 is MNHNY and CDR2 is SVGAGI (reference sequence). There are 12 residues in the CDR3. V lost 6 bases and J lost 4; bases outside the gene matches: 2. CDR3 nucleotide sequence: TGTGCCAGCAGGACAGGGACCTATGGCTACACCTTC. Translating gives CASRTGTYGYTF.